This T cell receptor beta chain was sequenced for a study of blood T cell repertoires in COVID-19. Individuals drawn from 24 US areas were about 18 to 95 years old. Participant reports of clinical history set cohort assignment. Method: immunoSEQ multiplex PCR; TCRdb's copy keeps in-frame clones and lacks some. The sample carries 360,000 or so clones, 83% recorded once. Germline values: CDR1 SGHRS, CDR2 YFSETQ. Trimming took off 0 bases at V and 1 base at J, with 6 bases between the two ends. The CDR3 covers 14 residues. The rearrangement joins TRBV5-1 to TRBJ2-3; unclear D gene. The material sequenced was PBMCs or T cells enriched from blood (not recorded which). The sequence was obtained from a woman aged 50 to 65 who had recovered from COVID-19. CDR3 sequence: CASSLVLGTDTQYF. In DNA form, the CDR3 reads TGCGCCAGCAGCTTGGTTCTAGGCACAGATACGCAGTATTTT.